The 16 T cell receptor beta chains below all came from one sample that was sequenced in a study of T cells after yellow fever vaccination. One entry per CDR3 protein, called by TCRdb with MiXCR from the 5' RACE reads. The sample holds under 150,000 distinct CDR3 sequences; roughly 15% are singletons and the top ten take roughly 47%. The starting material was CD8+ T cells sorted from PBMCs, obtained 5 days after the yellow fever booster vaccination. Every receptor here comes from a man aged 18 to 35 who received the YFV17D yellow fever vaccine.

J is TRBJ2-1 and V is TRBV6-5; 9 bases are a match to TRBD1. In germline, CDR1 is MNHEY, CDR2 SVGAGI. The CDR3 is made up of 14 amino acids. V lost 2 bases, J lost 7 bases, and 3 bases stayed unmatched. CDR3 nucleotides: TGTGCCAGCAGTTACGGGACAGGGAGGAATGAGCAGTTCTTC. It is translated as CASSYGTGRNEQFF.

This chain joins TRBV3-1 and TRBJ1-2, with D tentatively TRBD1 (5 bases). Germline V gene data show CDR1 as LGHDT and CDR2 as YNNKEL (reference sequence). The CDR3 runs 13 residues. The V end was cut by 3 bases, the J end by 4 bases, with 9 bases between. Here the CDR3 reads CASSHPDIYGYTF. The DNA of the CDR3 is TGTGCCAGCAGCCACCCGGACATCTATGGCTACACCTTC. Looking up the rest from reference TRBV3-1 and TRBJ1-2 gives the full variable domain: DTAVSQTPKYLVTQMGNDKSIKCEQNLGHDTMYWYKQDSKKFLKIMFSYNNKELIINETVPNRFSPKSPDKAHLNLHINSLELGDSAVYFCASSHPDIYGYTFGSGTRLTVV.

The table lists this clonotype with many counts. The V and J genes are TRBV7-3 and TRBJ2-2, with 7 bases matching TRBD1. Germline CDR1 and CDR2: SGHTA and FQGTGA. This CDR3 contains 15 residues. The V and J ends lost 5 bases and 3 bases, in that order; junction bases with no gene match: 6. DNA of the CDR3: TGTGCCAGCAGCCCGGACAGGTCAGACACCGGGGAGCTGTTTTTT. Protein: CASSPDRSDTGELFF.

In this sample, this clonotype turned up a few times. The rearrangement uses TRBV27 and TRBJ1-1, with 7 bases matching TRBD1. Per germline, CDR1 MNHEY and CDR2 SMNVEV (reference sequence). V was pared by 5 bases and J by 3 bases, with 6 bases of the junction left unmatched. CDR3 length equals 14 residues. The CDR3 DNA reads as TGTGCCAGCAGTCTACAGGGGCGATACACTGAAGCTTTCTTT. This sequence encodes CASSLQGRYTEAFF.

The sample holds a few counts of this clonotype. The rearrangement links TRBV7-9 to TRBJ2-6; D is unresolved. The V end lost 1 base, the J end lost 2 bases, and 9 bases lay between the germline ends. Germline V gene sequence: CDR1 SEHNR, CDR2 FQNEAQ (reference sequence). The CDR3 contains 16 residues. The CDR3 reads CASSLESLAGANVLTF. CDR3 coding DNA: TGTGCCAGCAGCTTAGAGAGCTTAGCTGGGGCCAACGTCCTGACTTTC.

The chain carries TRBV20-1 and TRBJ2-3, with D hard to call. The V and J ends lost 0 bases and 1 base respectively, with 11 bases between them. From germline, CDR1 is DFQATT and CDR2 SNEGSKA (reference sequence). This CDR3 has 15 amino acids. CDR3 nucleotides: TGCAGTGCTAGAGATGTAGCAGATGGCACAGATACGCAGTATTTT. This gives the protein CSARDVADGTDTQYF.

This clonotype was detected only a few times. V and J are TRBV5-1 and TRBJ2-1; D is unclear. V was cut by 5 bases and J by 0 bases, with 9 bases left in between. The germline V gene encodes CDR1 SGHRS and CDR2 YFSETQ. This CDR3 spans 14 amino acids. The CDR3 sequence is CASSMVGSYNEQFF. The CDR3 nucleotides read TGCGCCAGCAGTATGGTCGGCTCCTACAATGAGCAGTTCTTC.

This clonotype occurred a few times. The chain employs TRBV7-9 and TRBJ2-7; 10 bases map to TRBD1. Germline V gene sequence: CDR1 SEHNR, CDR2 FQNEAQ (reference sequence). The V segment lost 5 bases and the J segment 5 bases; nucleotides outside the gene matches: 12. This CDR3 has 16 residues. The CDR3 DNA is TGTGCCAGCAGCGCTAGCCCCGGGACAGGGGATCACGAGCAGTACTTC. It specifies CASSASPGTGDHEQYF.

This chain joins TRBV20-1 and TRBJ2-2; D may be TRBD2 (6 bases). CDR3 length: 14 residues. Between the trimmed V and J ends, which lost 1 base and 7 bases, there was a span of 13 bases. Germline V lookup: CDR1 DFQATT, CDR2 SNEGSKA (reference sequence). Here the CDR3 reads CSARGLDSGGELFF. The CDR3 DNA sequence: TGCAGTGCTAGAGGACTAGATAGTGGCGGGGAGCTGTTTTTT.

The J gene is TRBJ2-1, the V gene TRBV10-3, with TRBD2 identical over 9 bases. Germline V gene data show CDR1 as ENHRY and CDR2 as SYGVKD. With 8 bases clipped from V and 8 bases from J, the junction kept 7 bases outside the gene matches. The CDR3 consists of 13 residues. The CDR3 DNA reads as TGTGCCATCCGCGGGGGGGGCGGGGATGAGCAGTTCTTC. Translated: CAIRGGGGDEQFF.

This clonotype was seen a few times. The chain has TRBV9 and TRBJ2-7, with TRBD1 matching over 9 bases. The CDR3 consists of 14 residues. J was trimmed by 3 bases and V by 0 bases; bases with no gene match: 1. Germline V CDR1 and CDR2: SGDLS, YYNGEE. The CDR3 DNA reads as TGTGCCAGCAGCGTAGGACAGGGGGGCTACGAGCAGTACTTC. It is translated as CASSVGQGGYEQYF.

The chain recombines TRBV20-1 with TRBJ2-5, with TRBD1 matching 8 bases. V trimming: 5 bases; J trimming: 3 bases; junction bases outside the gene matches: 5. CDR3 length: 13 residues. The germline CDR1 and CDR2 sequences are DFQATT and SNEGSKA (reference sequence). For the CDR3, the DNA is TGCAGTGCTGATGGACAGGGCAAAGAGACCCAGTACTTC. Translating gives CSADGQGKETQYF.

The chain links TRBV10-3 to TRBJ1-6; D perhaps matches TRBD1 (6 bases). Per the germline V gene, CDR1 is ENHRY and CDR2 is SYGVKD. V gave up 9 bases and J gave up 7 bases, with 13 bases separating them. CDR3 length: 13 amino acids. The CDR3: CAITGSINSPLHF. The DNA of the CDR3 is TGTGCCATTACAGGGAGCATAAATTCACCCCTCCACTTT.

In this sample, this clonotype turned up many times. V usage is TRBV15 and J usage is TRBJ2-2, with D possibly being TRBD1 or TRBD2 (5 bases each). The CDR3 runs 15 residues. CDR1 LNHNV and CDR2 YYDKDF come from the germline V gene (reference sequence). The ends were cut back, 1 base at V and 3 bases at J, with 9 bases in the middle. CDR3 residues: CATSRGDGDTGELFF. The CDR3 DNA reads as TGTGCCACCAGCAGAGGGGACGGAGACACCGGGGAGCTGTTTTTT.

A few counts support this clonotype. This chain links TRBV4-1 with TRBJ2-7, with no clear D. CDR3 size: 13 residues. Germline CDR1 is MGHRA and CDR2 is YSYEKL. Trimming shortened V by 0 bases and J by 6 bases, and 9 bases separated the two germline ends. CDR3 region: CASSQDNSIEQYF. For the CDR3, the DNA is TGCGCCAGCAGCCAAGATAATTCGATCGAGCAGTACTTC.

The CDR3 sequence: CATTRDSQETQYF. Here the CDR3 DNA reads TGTGCCACCACTCGGGACAGCCAAGAGACCCAGTACTTC. V gene TRBV15 combines with J gene TRBJ2-5; 7 bases fit TRBD1. Germline CDR1 is LNHNV and CDR2 is YYDKDF (reference sequence). The CDR3 sequence is 13 residues long. The trim removed 7 bases at V and 1 base at J, leaving 3 bases unmatched.